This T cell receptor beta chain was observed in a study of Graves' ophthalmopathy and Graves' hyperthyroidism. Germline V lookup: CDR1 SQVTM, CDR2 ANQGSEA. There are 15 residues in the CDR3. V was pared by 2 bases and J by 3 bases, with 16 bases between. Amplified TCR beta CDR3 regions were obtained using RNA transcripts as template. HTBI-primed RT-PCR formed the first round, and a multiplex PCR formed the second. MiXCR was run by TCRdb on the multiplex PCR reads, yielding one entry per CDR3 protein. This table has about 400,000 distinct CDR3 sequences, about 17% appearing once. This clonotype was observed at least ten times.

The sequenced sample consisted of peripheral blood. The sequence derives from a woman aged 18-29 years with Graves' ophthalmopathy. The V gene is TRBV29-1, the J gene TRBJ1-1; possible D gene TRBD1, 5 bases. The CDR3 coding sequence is TGCAGCGTTGAATTGCAGGGCTATAGGGACACTGAAGCTTTCTTT. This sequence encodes CSVELQGYRDTEAFF.